The entry that follows covers one T cell receptor (beta chain) sequence. Its target is not known. The sample comes from a study of CD8 T cells in ankylosing spondylitis. Making the TCR beta libraries involved quantitative 5'-RACE with molecular barcodes. TCRdb called the 5' RACE reads again in MiXCR, with one record for every CDR3 protein. The table records about 840,000 distinct CDR3 sequences, approximately 12% of them present only once. The length of the CDR3 is 16 residues. CDR1 is SGHNT, CDR2 YENEEA, per germline. With V trimmed by 4 bases and J by 1 base, 3 bases remained unmatched. Broader study findings: There was a TCR beta motif, made of several highly homologous variants, that appeared characteristic of ankylosing spondylitis blood. Prior work had noted some motif variants in reactive arthritis blood and synovial fluid. With a CD8+ phenotype, disease-linked clones were relatively rare in peripheral blood. Significant enrichment of disease-linked clones was reportedly seen in matched ankylosing spondylitis synovial fluid.

Sequencing was carried out using blood, either unsorted or a sorted T cell fraction (not recorded which). This receptor was taken from a male donor with ankylosing spondylitis. V is TRBV11-3 and J is TRBJ2-2, with TRBD2 identical over 10 bases. The CDR3 sequence is CASSSGLAVNTGELFF. Written as DNA, the CDR3 is TGTGCCAGCAGCTCAGGACTAGCGGTGAACACCGGGGAGCTGTTTTTT.